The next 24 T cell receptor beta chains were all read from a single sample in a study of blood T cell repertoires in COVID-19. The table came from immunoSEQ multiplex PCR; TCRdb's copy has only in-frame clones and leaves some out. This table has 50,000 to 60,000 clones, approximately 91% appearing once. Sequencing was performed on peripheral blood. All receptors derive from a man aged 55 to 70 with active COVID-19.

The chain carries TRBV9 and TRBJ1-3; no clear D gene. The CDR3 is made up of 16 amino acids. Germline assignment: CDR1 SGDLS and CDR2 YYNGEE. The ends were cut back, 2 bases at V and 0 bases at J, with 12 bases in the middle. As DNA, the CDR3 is TGTGCCAGCAGCGTGGAGCTGATAGGCTCTGGAAACACCATATATTTT. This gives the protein CASSVELIGSGNTIYF.

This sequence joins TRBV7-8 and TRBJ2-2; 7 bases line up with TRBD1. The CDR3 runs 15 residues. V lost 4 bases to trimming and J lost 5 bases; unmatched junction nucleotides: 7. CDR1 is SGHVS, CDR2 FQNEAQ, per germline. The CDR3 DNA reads TGTGCCAGCAGCTCCGACAGGGTAACGACCGGGGAGCTGTTTTTT. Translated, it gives CASSSDRVTTGELFF.

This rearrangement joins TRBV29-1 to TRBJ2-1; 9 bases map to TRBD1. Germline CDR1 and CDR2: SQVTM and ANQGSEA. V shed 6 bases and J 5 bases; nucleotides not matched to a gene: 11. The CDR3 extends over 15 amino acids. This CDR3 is CSVLPGQGVDNEQFF. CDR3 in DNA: TGCAGCGTGCTTCCGGGACAGGGCGTCGACAATGAGCAGTTCTTC.

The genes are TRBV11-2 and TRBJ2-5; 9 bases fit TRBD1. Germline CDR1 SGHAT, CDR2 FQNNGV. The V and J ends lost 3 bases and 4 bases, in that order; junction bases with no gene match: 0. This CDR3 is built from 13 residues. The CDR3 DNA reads TGTGCCAGCAGCTTGGGACAGGGAGAGACCCAGTACTTC. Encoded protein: CASSLGQGETQYF.

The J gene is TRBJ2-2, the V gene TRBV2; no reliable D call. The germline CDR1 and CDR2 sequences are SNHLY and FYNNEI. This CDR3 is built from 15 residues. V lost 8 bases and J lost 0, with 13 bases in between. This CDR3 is CASLMGAPNTGELFF. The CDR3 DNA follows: TGTGCCAGCCTCATGGGCGCGCCGAACACCGGGGAGCTGTTTTTT.

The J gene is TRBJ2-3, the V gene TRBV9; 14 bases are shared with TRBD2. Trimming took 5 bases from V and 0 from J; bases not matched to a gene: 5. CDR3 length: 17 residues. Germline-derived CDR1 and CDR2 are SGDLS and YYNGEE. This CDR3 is CASSWTSGRSSTDTQYF. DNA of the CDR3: TGTGCCAGCAGTTGGACTAGCGGGAGGTCTAGCACAGATACGCAGTATTTT.

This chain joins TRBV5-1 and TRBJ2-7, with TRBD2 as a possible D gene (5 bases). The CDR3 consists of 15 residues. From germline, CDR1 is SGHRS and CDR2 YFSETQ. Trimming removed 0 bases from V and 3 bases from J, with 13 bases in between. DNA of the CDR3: TGCGCCAGCAGCTTGGGTTTGGGGAGCAACTACGAGCAGTACTTC. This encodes CASSLGLGSNYEQYF.

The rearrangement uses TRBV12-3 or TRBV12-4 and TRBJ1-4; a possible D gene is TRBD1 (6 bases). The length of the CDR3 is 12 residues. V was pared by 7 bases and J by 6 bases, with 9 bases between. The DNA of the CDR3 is TGTGCCAGCACCAGGGGCGATGAAAAACTGTTTTTT. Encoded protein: CASTRGDEKLFF.

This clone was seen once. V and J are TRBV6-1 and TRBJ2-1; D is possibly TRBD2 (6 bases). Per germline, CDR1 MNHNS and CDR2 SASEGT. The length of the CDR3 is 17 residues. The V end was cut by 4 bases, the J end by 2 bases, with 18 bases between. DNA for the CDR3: TGTGCCAGCAGTGTCTCGGGACTTCGAACAGCCTACAATGAGCAGTTCTTC. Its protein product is CASSVSGLRTAYNEQFF.

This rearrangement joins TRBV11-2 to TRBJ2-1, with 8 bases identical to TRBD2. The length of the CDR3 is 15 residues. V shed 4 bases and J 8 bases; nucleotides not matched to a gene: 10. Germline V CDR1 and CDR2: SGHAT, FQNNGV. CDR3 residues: CASSSGLGPSDEQFF. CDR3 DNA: TGTGCCAGCAGCTCGGGACTAGGTCCCTCCGATGAGCAGTTCTTC. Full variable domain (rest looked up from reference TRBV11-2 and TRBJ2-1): EAGVAQSPRYKIIEKRQSVAFWCNPISGHATLYWYQQILGQGPKLLIQFQNNGVVDDSQLPKDRFSAERLKGVDSTLKIQPAKLEDSAVYLCASSSGLGPSDEQFFGPGTRLTVL.

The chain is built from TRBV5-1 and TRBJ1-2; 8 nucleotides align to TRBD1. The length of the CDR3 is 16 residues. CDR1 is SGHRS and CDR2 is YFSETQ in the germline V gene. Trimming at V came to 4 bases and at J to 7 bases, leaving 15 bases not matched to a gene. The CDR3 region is CASSPGDRQIYAGYTF. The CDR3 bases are TGCGCCAGCAGCCCGGGGGACAGGCAGATCTATGCTGGCTACACCTTC.

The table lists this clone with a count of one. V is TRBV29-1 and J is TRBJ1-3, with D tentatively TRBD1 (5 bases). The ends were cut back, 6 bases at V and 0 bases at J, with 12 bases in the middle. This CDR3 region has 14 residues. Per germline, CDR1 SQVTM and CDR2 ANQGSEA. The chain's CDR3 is CSVPEGPSGNTIYF. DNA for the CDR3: TGCAGCGTACCGGAGGGGCCCTCTGGAAACACCATATATTTT.

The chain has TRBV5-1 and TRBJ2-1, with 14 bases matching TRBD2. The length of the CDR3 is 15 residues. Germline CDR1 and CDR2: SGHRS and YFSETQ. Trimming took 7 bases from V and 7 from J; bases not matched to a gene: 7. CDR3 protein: CASSLGTSGSNEQFF. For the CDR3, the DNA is TGCGCCAGCTCTCTAGGGACTAGCGGGAGTAATGAGCAGTTCTTC.

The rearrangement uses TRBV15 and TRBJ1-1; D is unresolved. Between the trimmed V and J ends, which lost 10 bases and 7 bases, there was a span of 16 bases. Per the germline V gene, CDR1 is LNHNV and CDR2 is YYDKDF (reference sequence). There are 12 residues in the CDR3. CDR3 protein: CASQLGYGEAFF. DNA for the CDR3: TGTGCCAGCCAGTTGGGCTATGGTGAAGCTTTCTTT.

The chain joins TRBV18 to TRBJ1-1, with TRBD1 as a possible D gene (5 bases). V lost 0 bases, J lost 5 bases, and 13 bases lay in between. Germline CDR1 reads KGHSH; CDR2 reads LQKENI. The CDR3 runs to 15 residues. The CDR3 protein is CASSPPLNRGTEAFF. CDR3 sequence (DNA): TGTGCCAGCTCACCACCGTTAAATCGGGGGACTGAAGCTTTCTTT.

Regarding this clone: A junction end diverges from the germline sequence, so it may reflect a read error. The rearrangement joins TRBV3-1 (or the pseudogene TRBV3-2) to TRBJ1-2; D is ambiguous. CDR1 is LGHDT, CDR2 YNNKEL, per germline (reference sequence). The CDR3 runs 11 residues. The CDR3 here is CASSQGHSGAF. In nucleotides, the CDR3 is TGTGCCAGCAGCCAAGGACATAGTGGTGCCTTC.

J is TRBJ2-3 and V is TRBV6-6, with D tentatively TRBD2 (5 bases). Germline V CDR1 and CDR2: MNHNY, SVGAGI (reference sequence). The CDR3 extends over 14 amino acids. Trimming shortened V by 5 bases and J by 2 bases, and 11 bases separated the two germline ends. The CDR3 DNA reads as TGTGCCAGCAGTCCAGGACTGACCACAGATACGCAGTATTTT. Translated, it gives CASSPGLTTDTQYF.

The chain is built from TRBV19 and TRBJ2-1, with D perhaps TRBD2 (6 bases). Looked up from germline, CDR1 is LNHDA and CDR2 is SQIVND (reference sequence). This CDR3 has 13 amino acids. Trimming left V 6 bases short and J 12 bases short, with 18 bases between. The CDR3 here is CASSRDSTKGQFF. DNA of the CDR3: TGTGCCAGTAGCCGGGACTCCACTAAGGGGCAGTTCTTC.

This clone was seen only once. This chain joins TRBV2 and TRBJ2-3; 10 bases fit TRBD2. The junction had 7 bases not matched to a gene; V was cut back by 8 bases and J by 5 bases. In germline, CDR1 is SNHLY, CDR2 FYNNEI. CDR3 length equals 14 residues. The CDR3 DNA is TGTGCCAGCGCCTCAGCGGGAGGGTTAGATACGCAGTATTTT. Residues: CASASAGGLDTQYF.

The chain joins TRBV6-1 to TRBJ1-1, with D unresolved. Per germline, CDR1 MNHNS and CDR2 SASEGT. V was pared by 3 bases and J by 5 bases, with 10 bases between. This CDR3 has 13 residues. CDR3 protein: CASSDTGWTEAFF. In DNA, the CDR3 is TGTGCCAGCAGTGATACGGGATGGACTGAAGCTTTCTTT.

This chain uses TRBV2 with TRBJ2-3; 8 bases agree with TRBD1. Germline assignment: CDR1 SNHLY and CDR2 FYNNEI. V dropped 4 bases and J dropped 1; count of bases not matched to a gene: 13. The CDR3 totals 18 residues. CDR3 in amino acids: CASSVGTGGSWGTDTQYF. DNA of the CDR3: TGTGCCAGCAGTGTAGGGACAGGAGGGAGTTGGGGCACAGATACGCAGTATTTT.

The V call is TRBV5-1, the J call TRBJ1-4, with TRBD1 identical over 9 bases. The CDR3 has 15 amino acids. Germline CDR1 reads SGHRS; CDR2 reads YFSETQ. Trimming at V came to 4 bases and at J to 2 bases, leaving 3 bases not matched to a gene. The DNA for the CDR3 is TGCGCCAGCAGCCGGACAGGGGTCACTAATGAAAAACTGTTTTTT. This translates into CASSRTGVTNEKLFF.

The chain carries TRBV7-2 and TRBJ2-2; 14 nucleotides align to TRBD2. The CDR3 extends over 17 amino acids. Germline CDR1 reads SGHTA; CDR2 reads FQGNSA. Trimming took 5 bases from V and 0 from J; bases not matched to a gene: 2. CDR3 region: CASSQTSGRANTGELFF. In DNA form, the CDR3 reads TGTGCCAGCAGCCAGACTAGCGGGAGGGCGAACACCGGGGAGCTGTTTTTT.

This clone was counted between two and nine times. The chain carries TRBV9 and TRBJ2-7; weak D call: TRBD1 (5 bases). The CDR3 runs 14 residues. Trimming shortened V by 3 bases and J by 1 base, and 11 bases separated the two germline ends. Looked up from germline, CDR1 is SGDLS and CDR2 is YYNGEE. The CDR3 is CASSASGFSYEQYF. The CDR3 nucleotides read TGTGCCAGCAGCGCATCAGGGTTTTCCTACGAGCAGTACTTC.